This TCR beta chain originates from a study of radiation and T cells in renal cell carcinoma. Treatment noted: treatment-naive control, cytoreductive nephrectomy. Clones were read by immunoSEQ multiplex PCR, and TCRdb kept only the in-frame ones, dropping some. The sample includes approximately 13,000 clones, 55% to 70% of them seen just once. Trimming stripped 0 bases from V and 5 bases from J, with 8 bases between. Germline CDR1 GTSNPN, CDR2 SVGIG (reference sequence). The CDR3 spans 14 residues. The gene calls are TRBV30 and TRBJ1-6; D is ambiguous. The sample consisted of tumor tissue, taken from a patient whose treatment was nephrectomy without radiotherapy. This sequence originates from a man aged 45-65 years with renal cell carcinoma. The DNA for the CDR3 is TGTGCCTGGAGTGTACGGGCAAATAATTCACCCCTCCACTTT. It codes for CAWSVRANNSPLHF.